The 13 T cell receptor beta chains below all came from one sample that was sequenced in a study of glioma-infiltrating T cells. Amplification of TCR alpha and beta CDR3 regions from RNA used iRepertoire nested multiplex PCR. MiXCR, run by TCRdb on the multiplex PCR reads, gives a single entry per CDR3 protein. The profile shows about 400,000 distinct CDR3 sequences, roughly 41% of them singletons. The sequencing input was glioma tissue, nonneoplastic brain tissue, or PBMCs (not recorded which). All receptors come from a human donor with low-grade glioma or glioblastoma, undergoing nonglioma brain surgery, or in good health (not recorded which).

The chain has TRBV28 and TRBJ2-7; D is undetermined. The ends were cut back, 1 base at V and 5 bases at J, with 21 bases in the middle. The CDR3 runs to 17 residues. Per the germline V gene, CDR1 is MDHEN and CDR2 is SYDVKM. CDR3 DNA sequence: TGTGCCAGCAGTTTATCGGTGGGCGAGAGTTTGGCCAACGAGCAGTACTTC. It encodes CASSLSVGESLANEQYF.

In its sample, this clonotype was seen many times. DNA of the CDR3: TGTGCCAGCAGTTTATCTCCGGGACTAGCGGGAGGCCCTGTGCAGTACTTC. Translating gives CASSLSPGLAGGPVQYF. This chain connects TRBV27 to TRBJ2-7; TRBD2 aligns across 15 bases. After removal of 0 bases from V and 9 bases from J, the junction contained 9 bases not matched to a gene. The germline CDR1 and CDR2 sequences are MNHEY and SMNVEV (reference sequence). The CDR3 contains 17 residues.

For the CDR3, the DNA is TGTGCCAGCAGTTTATCCAGGCAGTCCTCTGAGCAGTACTTC. Amino acids: CASSLSRQSSEQYF. This chain uses TRBV28 with TRBJ2-7; D gene unclear. From germline, CDR1 is MDHEN and CDR2 SYDVKM. The CDR3 covers 14 residues. V lost 1 base to trimming and J lost 7 bases, with 14 bases between them. The whole variable domain, filled in from reference TRBV28 and TRBJ2-7, reads DVKVTQSSRYLVKRTGEKVFLECVQDMDHENMFWYRQDPGLGLRLIYFSYDVKMKEKGDIPEGYSVSREKKERFSLILESASTNQTSMYLCASSLSRQSSEQYFGPGTRLTVT.

DNA for the CDR3: TGCAGCAACAGAGCGGGAGGAGGTGAAGATACGCAGTATTTT. Translation gives CSNRAGGGEDTQYF. The chain uses TRBV20-1 and TRBJ2-3, with 9 bases aligning to TRBD2. This CDR3 comprises 14 residues. Germline CDR1 reads DFQATT; CDR2 reads SNEGSKA (reference sequence).

The V call is TRBV4-3, the J call TRBJ1-1, with 7 bases lining up with TRBD1. The length of the CDR3 is 16 residues. Germline loops: CDR1 LGHNA, CDR2 YSLEER. V lost 0 bases to trimming and J lost 6 bases; unmatched junction nucleotides: 10. The CDR3, as DNA: TGCGCCAGCAGCCAAGATTTCCGACAGGGCGTCGCTGAAGCTTTCTTT. Its translation is CASSQDFRQGVAEAFF.

The table lists this clonotype with a few counts. The CDR3 loop is CASSRLVTSGRTDTQYF. Here the CDR3 DNA reads TGTGCCAGCAGTCGATTGGTGACTAGCGGACGCACAGATACGCAGTATTTT. The chain recombines TRBV2 with TRBJ2-3, with 9 bases identical to TRBD2. The CDR3 covers 17 residues. After removal of 5 bases from V and 1 base from J, the junction contained 10 bases not matched to a gene. The germline V gene has CDR1 SNHLY and CDR2 FYNNEI.

This clonotype was seen many times. This chain joins TRBV28 and TRBJ1-2; no clear D gene. Germline values: CDR1 MDHEN, CDR2 SYDVKM. The CDR3 loop spans 13 amino acids. V was clipped by 4 bases and J by 6 bases, with 12 bases between them. CDR3 nucleotides: TGTGCCAGCAGTTCAGTGCATAAAGATGGCTACACCTTC. Its protein is CASSSVHKDGYTF.

The rearrangement links TRBV28 to TRBJ2-1, with 11 bases lining up with TRBD1. The CDR3 has 18 residues. J was trimmed by 7 bases and V by 9 bases; bases with no gene match: 20. The germline gives CDR1 MDHEN, CDR2 SYDVKM. CDR3 in amino acids: CASSMLVGTGGLVNEQFF. CDR3 coding DNA: TGTGCCAGTAGTATGCTCGTTGGGACAGGGGGATTGGTGAATGAGCAGTTCTTC.

This clonotype occurred many times. The J gene is TRBJ2-5, the V gene TRBV20-1; D unclear. Germline CDR1 reads DFQATT; CDR2 reads SNEGSKA (reference sequence). The CDR3 runs 16 residues. Trimming left V 1 base short and J 5 bases short, with 20 bases between. The CDR3 region is CSARGPLADHWETQYF. The CDR3 DNA reads as TGCAGTGCTAGAGGACCCTTGGCGGACCACTGGGAGACCCAGTACTTC.

With respect to this clonotype: This could be a read error, since a much larger clone is one nucleotide away. The chain uses TRBV27 and TRBJ1-1; tentative D call: TRBD1 (5 bases). Looked up from germline, CDR1 is MNHEY and CDR2 is SMNVEV (reference sequence). The CDR3 consists of 13 residues. CDR3 sequence (DNA): TGTGCCAGCAGTTGGGGGGTGAACACTGAAGCTTCCTTT. Translated, it gives CASSWGVNTEASF.

V gene TRBV6-1 combines with J gene TRBJ1-3; no definite D call. Germline V CDR1 and CDR2: MNHNS, SASEGT. CDR3 length: 14 amino acids. The V gene lost 8 bases and the J gene lost 4 bases, with 15 bases spanning the gap. CDR3 coding DNA: TGTGCCAGCCAGGACGGTTTCGAGGGAAACACCATATATTTT. This translates into CASQDGFEGNTIYF.

This rearrangement joins TRBV5-4 to TRBJ1-1; D possibly corresponds to TRBD1 (5 bases). Trimming took 0 bases from V and 7 from J, leaving 10 bases between them. The CDR3 is 13 amino acids. Germline CDR1 reads SGHNT; CDR2 reads YYREEE (reference sequence). The CDR3 here is CASSLALTDEAFF. In DNA form, the CDR3 reads TGTGCCAGCAGCTTGGCCCTGACAGATGAAGCTTTCTTT. Filled out from reference TRBV5-4 and TRBJ1-1, the complete variable domain reads ETGVTQSPTHLIKTRGQQVTLRCSSQSGHNTVSWYQQALGQGPQFIFQYYREEENGRGNFPPRFSGLQFPNYSSELNVNALELDDSALYLCASSLALTDEAFFGQGTRLTVV.

The CDR3 bases are TGTGCCAGCAGCCAAGCCGTGGGAAATCAGCCCCAGCATTTT. Amino acid sequence: CASSQAVGNQPQHF. The chain joins TRBV3-1 to TRBJ1-5; D is unresolved. Germline-derived CDR1 and CDR2 are LGHDT and YNNKEL (reference sequence). The V gene lost 1 base and the J gene lost 4 bases, with 8 bases spanning the gap. This CDR3 spans 14 amino acids.